This T cell receptor beta chain was obtained from a study of patients and donors after allogeneic stem cell transplantation. This clonotype appeared many times. CDR1 KGHDR and CDR2 SFDVKD come from the germline V gene. This CDR3 comprises 15 residues. Trimming took off 4 bases at V and 3 bases at J, with 14 bases between the two ends. From the RT-PCR reads, TCRdb called clonotypes with MiXCR, one entry per CDR3 protein. The table has around 240,000 distinct CDR3 sequences, roughly 15% seen once. The chain carries TRBV24-1 and TRBJ1-1; maybe TRBD1 (6 bases). The origin of this receptor is a human donor who was either an allogeneic HSCT recipient or a stem cell or donor lymphocyte infusion donor (not recorded which). It is not recorded whose cells these are; they may come from a transplant donor. The sequencing input was blood, either unsorted or a sorted T cell fraction (not recorded which). In DNA form, the CDR3 reads TGTGCCACCAGTGACGGCAGGAGGGGGGACACTGAAGCTTTCTTT. Protein sequence: CATSDGRRGDTEAFF.